The T cell receptor beta chain described here comes from a study of T cells in Graves' hyperthyroidism and ophthalmopathy. This clonotype was counted ten times or more. RNA transcripts gave rise to amplified TCR beta CDR3 regions. TCR CDR3 regions were first amplified by RT-PCR with HTBI primers. One entry per CDR3 protein, called by TCRdb with MiXCR from the multiplex PCR reads. The sample contains more than 45,000 distinct CDR3 sequences, 49% of which appear only once. The sequence came from a woman in her twenties or thirties with Graves' ophthalmopathy. The specimen was blood.

This CDR3 reads CASSLRNYGYTF. CDR3 in DNA: TGTGCCAGCAGTTTACGGAACTATGGCTACACCTTC. The J gene is TRBJ1-2, the V gene TRBV12-3 or TRBV12-4; D not resolved. This CDR3 contains 12 residues. Trimming took off 2 bases at V and 2 bases at J, with 3 bases between the two ends.